Presented here are 20 T cell receptor beta chains from one specimen sequenced in a study of blood T cell repertoires in COVID-19. Measured with immunoSEQ multiplex PCR; TCRdb has only the in-frame clones, and not every one. The sample has hundreds of thousands of clones, roughly nine tenths seen once. The sequenced material came from PBMCs or T cells enriched from blood (not recorded which). These receptors were collected from a man between 18 and 35 years old who had recovered from COVID-19.

The V and J genes are TRBV6-5 and TRBJ2-7; TRBD2 agrees at 8 bases. J gave up 2 bases and V 3 bases, and 3 bases lay outside the gene matches. CDR3 length: 14 amino acids. Germline V lookup: CDR1 MNHEY, CDR2 SVGAGI. The CDR3: CASSYREGAYEQYF. DNA for the CDR3: TGTGCCAGCAGTTATCGGGAGGGGGCCTACGAGCAGTACTTC.

The chain joins TRBV28 to TRBJ2-2, with D maybe TRBD2 (6 bases). The V end was cut by 11 bases, the J end by 5 bases, with 12 bases between. Germline V gene sequence: CDR1 MDHEN, CDR2 SYDVKM. This CDR3 comprises 12 residues. For the CDR3, the DNA is TGTGCCTCTGCAGGAGGGACCGGGGAGCTGTTTTTT. Encoded protein: CASAGGTGELFF.

The chain combines TRBV12-3 or TRBV12-4 with TRBJ1-1, with a possible D match to TRBD1 (5 bases). The CDR3 length is 13 residues. Trimming cost V 6 bases and J 4 bases, with 12 bases left between them. The CDR3 coding sequence is TGTGCCAGCAGACCCGACAGCGCCACTGAAGCTTTCTTT. It translates to CASRPDSATEAFF.

V and J are TRBV5-1 and TRBJ1-1; D is ambiguous. This CDR3 contains 15 residues. Trimming pared 4 bases from V and 0 bases from J, leaving 13 bases between. Germline assignment: CDR1 SGHRS and CDR2 YFSETQ. This CDR3 is CASSGGINMNTEAFF. The CDR3 region has the DNA TGCGCCAGCAGCGGAGGTATAAACATGAACACTGAAGCTTTCTTT.

The rearrangement joins TRBV11-3 to TRBJ2-2; possible D gene TRBD2, 5 bases. Germline assignment: CDR1 SGHNT and CDR2 YENEEA. The V end was cut by 4 bases, the J end by 0 bases, with 12 bases between. The CDR3 has 16 residues. CDR3 protein: CASSSLTGTNTGELFF. The CDR3 DNA reads TGTGCCAGCAGCTCCCTGACCGGGACGAACACCGGGGAGCTGTTTTTT.

The CDR3 reads CAWSVLDYNEQFF. The CDR3 nucleotides are TGTGCCTGGAGTGTACTCGACTACAATGAGCAGTTCTTC. The V gene is TRBV30, the J gene TRBJ2-1; D unclear. Germline values: CDR1 GTSNPN, CDR2 SVGIG (reference sequence). The length of the CDR3 is 13 residues. V lost 0 bases and J 3 bases, leaving 6 bases between the germline ends.

V and J are TRBV4-2 and TRBJ1-1; 8 bases agree with TRBD1. The length of the CDR3 is 15 residues. Losses at the gene ends were 4 bases for V and 1 base for J; bases not matched to a gene: 5. Germline values: CDR1 LGHNA, CDR2 YNFKEQ. The CDR3 here is CASSRTQGANTEAFF. For the CDR3, the DNA is TGTGCCAGCAGCCGAACCCAGGGGGCGAACACTGAAGCTTTCTTT.

This clone has a single count. V is TRBV5-4 and J is TRBJ2-7, with D tentatively TRBD1 (6 bases). Germline CDR1 SGHNT, CDR2 YYREEE (reference sequence). The CDR3 sequence is 14 residues long. V was pared by 7 bases and J by 4 bases, with 18 bases between. The CDR3 nucleotides are TGTGCCAGCCCATGGTTTGGCAGGGGATACGAGCAGTACTTC. Its translation is CASPWFGRGYEQYF.

This sequence joins TRBV5-4 and TRBJ2-7; 7 bases map to TRBD1. This CDR3 has 12 residues. J gave up 6 bases and V 4 bases, and 4 bases lay outside the gene matches. The germline V gene has CDR1 SGHNT and CDR2 YYREEE (reference sequence). CDR3 sequence (DNA): TGTGCCAGCAGCACGGGGACAGCCGAGCAGTACTTC. It encodes CASSTGTAEQYF.

This clone was observed a single time. The CDR3 DNA is TGTGCCAGCAGTTCGGGACAGGGGGTAGGCTATGGCTACACCTTC. It is translated as CASSSGQGVGYGYTF. V and J are TRBV6-5 and TRBJ1-2, with TRBD1 matching over 11 bases. The junction had 5 bases not matched to a gene; V was cut back by 4 bases and J by 4 bases. This CDR3 contains 15 residues. CDR1 MNHEY and CDR2 SVGAGI come from the germline V gene.

The chain joins TRBV7-9 to TRBJ1-6, with D tentatively TRBD1 (5 bases). The CDR3 runs to 16 residues. Trimming removed 2 bases at V and 8 bases at J, with 16 bases between. Looked up from germline, CDR1 is SEHNR and CDR2 is FQNEAQ (reference sequence). The CDR3 is CASSLPSNRSYSPLHF. As DNA, the CDR3 is TGTGCCAGCAGCTTACCCTCCAACAGGTCTTATTCACCCCTCCACTTT.

In its sample, this clone was seen once. CDR3 residues: CASSIGSRGGMDEQFF. The CDR3 DNA follows: TGTGCCAGTAGTATTGGTTCCCGGGGGGGAATGGATGAGCAGTTCTTC. The chain employs TRBV19 and TRBJ2-1, with 8 positions matching TRBD2. V trimming: 3 bases; J trimming: 8 bases; junction bases outside the gene matches: 12. Per the germline V gene, CDR1 is LNHDA and CDR2 is SQIVND (reference sequence). The CDR3 is made up of 16 amino acids.

The V gene is TRBV11-2, the J gene TRBJ2-7; maybe TRBD2 (7 bases). V lost 2 bases and J 4 bases, leaving 15 bases between the germline ends. The CDR3 is 15 amino acids. Germline values: CDR1 SGHAT, CDR2 FQNNGV. The CDR3 region is CASSLRGGAGYEQYF. The CDR3 bases are TGTGCCAGCAGCTTAAGGGGGGGAGCAGGGTACGAGCAGTACTTC.

The rearrangement uses TRBV7-3 and TRBJ2-7; TRBD1 agrees at 8 bases. V shed 4 bases, J shed 7 bases, and the junction held 9 bases outside the gene matches. The germline V gene encodes CDR1 SGHTA and CDR2 FQGTGA. The CDR3 length is 14 residues. In DNA, the CDR3 is TGTGCCAGCAGCTCTTTCAGGGGGCTGGGAGAGCAGTACTTC. Amino acids: CASSSFRGLGEQYF.

This chain joins TRBV4-1 and TRBJ1-5; D ambiguous. In germline, CDR1 is MGHRA, CDR2 YSYEKL. The CDR3 runs 13 residues. Trimming took off 0 bases at V and 9 bases at J, with 9 bases between the two ends. The CDR3 DNA sequence: TGCGCCAGCAGCCAAGATCGGGTGGGGCCCCAGCATTTT. Its protein product is CASSQDRVGPQHF.

This sequence joins TRBV7-9 and TRBJ2-7, with TRBD2 matching over 15 bases. V was pared by 4 bases and J by 1 base, with 8 bases of the junction left unmatched. Germline CDR1 and CDR2: SEHNR and FQNEAQ (reference sequence). The CDR3 totals 18 residues. The CDR3 is CASSSGTSGRFRSYEQYF. In DNA, the CDR3 is TGTGCCAGCAGCTCCGGGACTAGCGGGAGGTTTAGATCCTACGAGCAGTACTTC.

V gene TRBV20-1 combines with J gene TRBJ1-4; D uncertain. V lost 3 bases and J lost 4, with 15 bases in between. Germline V gene data show CDR1 as DFQATT and CDR2 as SNEGSKA (reference sequence). This CDR3 contains 15 residues. For the CDR3, the DNA is TGCAGTGCTAGTTCGTATCTAACCCGTAATGAAAAACTGTTTTTT. Protein sequence: CSASSYLTRNEKLFF.

The table lists this clone with a few counts. The rearrangement uses TRBV18 and TRBJ1-1; 7 bases map to TRBD1. The CDR3 loop spans 14 amino acids. Trimming at V came to 3 bases and at J to 1 base, leaving 2 bases not matched to a gene. Germline V gene sequence: CDR1 KGHSH, CDR2 LQKENI. CDR3 DNA: TGTGCCAGCTCACCGGGACAGTCGAACACTGAAGCTTTCTTT. It encodes CASSPGQSNTEAFF. The whole variable domain, filled in from reference TRBV18 and TRBJ1-1, reads NAGVMQNPRHLVRRRGQEARLRCSPMKGHSHVYWYRQLPEEGLKFMVYLQKENIIDESGMPKERFSAEFPKEGPSILRIQQVVRGDSAAYFCASSPGQSNTEAFFGQGTRLTVV.

V usage is TRBV9 and J usage is TRBJ1-2; D might be TRBD1 (6 bases). Trimming cost V 5 bases and J 7 bases, with 12 bases left between them. This CDR3 has 12 residues. Germline CDR1 reads SGDLS; CDR2 reads YYNGEE. The CDR3 loop is CASSHGQIGYTF. CDR3 sequence (DNA): TGTGCCAGCAGTCATGGACAGATTGGCTACACCTTC.

This chain links TRBV18 with TRBJ2-5, with 16 nucleotides matching TRBD2. The CDR3 covers 19 residues. V lost 3 bases, J lost 5 bases, and 12 bases stayed unmatched. The germline V gene has CDR1 KGHSH and CDR2 LQKENI. The CDR3 sequence: CASSPLTGTSGRALETQYF. The CDR3 DNA reads TGTGCCAGCTCACCTCTTACCGGGACTAGCGGGAGGGCCCTCGAGACCCAGTACTTC.